This T cell receptor beta chain is drawn from a study of vaccination effects on CD4 cells after COVID-19. Sequencing followed a ViraFEST assay step that expanded antigen-specific CD4+ T cells with viral peptide pools. Following culture for ten to eleven days, CD4+ T cells were isolated. Vaccinated participants had no history of SARS-CoV-2 infection and tested negative for nucleocapsid antibodies. Every well housed 2.1 million or so PBMC, which grew in culture alongside 10 IU/ml IL-2 and around 9.8 ug/ml peptides. Here immunoSEQ multiplex PCR was the method, and the copy in TCRdb shows in-frame clones only, minus some. The table includes roughly 75,000 clones, approximately 70% detected once. This CDR3 has 18 residues. V was trimmed by 0 bases and J by 3 bases, leaving 21 bases between them. CDR1 is SGHRS, CDR2 YFSETQ, per germline. Study-level results: Few convalescent patients were studied, and early post-infection samples were lacking. Both infection-induced and vaccine-induced clones contracted markedly at late post-vaccination timepoints.

Comments on this clone: As yet, its antigen is unknown.

The specimen comprised CD4+ T cells from PBMCs cultured with HCoV-OC43 spike peptides, sampled before COVID-19 vaccination. The subset denotes: HCoV-OC43 spike overlapping peptide pool stimulation. The V and J genes are TRBV5-1 and TRBJ2-5; tentatively, D is TRBD1 (6 bases). This TCR derives from a human donor who received a COVID-19 vaccine. The CDR3 region is CASSLGTAPRSTEETQYF. CDR3 DNA: TGCGCCAGCAGCTTGGGGACAGCCCCCCGGTCTACCGAAGAGACCCAGTACTTC.